The 20 T cell receptor beta chains below all came from one sample that was sequenced in a study of memory CD4+ T cells and cytomegalovirus serostatus. Single viable CD3+CD4+CD8-CD45RO+ cells were sorted as the memory CD4+ T cells. The table came from immunoSEQ multiplex PCR; TCRdb's copy has only in-frame clones and leaves some out. Of roughly 54,000 clones detected, around 81% appear once; the ten largest clones hold roughly 1.7%. The sequencing sample was made of memory CD4+ T cells from blood. Receptors originate from an adult in good health and CMV-seronegative.

The V gene is TRBV18, the J gene TRBJ1-1, with 8 bases that match TRBD1. In germline, CDR1 is KGHSH, CDR2 LQKENI. V lost 4 bases and J lost 3; bases outside the gene matches: 7. The CDR3 sequence is 15 residues long. CDR3 nucleotide sequence: TGTGCCAGCTCACTCTCCAGGGGGCGGGACACTGAAGCTTTCTTT. Translated, it gives CASSLSRGRDTEAFF.

Written as DNA, the CDR3 is TGTGCCAGCAGCCTCACCCGTACAGGGGCATCGGCCGGGGAGCTGTTTTTT. Encoded protein: CASSLTRTGASAGELFF. The rearrangement uses TRBV7-3 and TRBJ2-2; 7 nucleotides line up with TRBD1. The CDR3 spans 17 residues. CDR1 SGHTA and CDR2 FQGTGA come from the germline V gene. The V gene end was trimmed by 5 bases and the J gene end by 6 bases; junction bases not matched to a gene: 15.

This clone occurred a few times. This CDR3 reads CASSWWDGSYEQYF. The CDR3 bases are TGTGCCAGCAGTTGGTGGGACGGCTCCTACGAGCAGTACTTC. This chain links TRBV28 with TRBJ2-7; D tentatively reads TRBD1 or TRBD2 (5 bases each). The CDR3 is made up of 14 amino acids. Trimming removed 4 bases from V and 0 bases from J, with 10 bases in between. Per germline, CDR1 MDHEN and CDR2 SYDVKM.

A single count supports this clone. CDR3 amino acids: CASSSTGLDTQYF. DNA of the CDR3: TGTGCCAGCAGCTCAACAGGGTTGGATACGCAGTATTTT. The rearrangement uses TRBV7-2 and TRBJ2-3; D perhaps matches TRBD1 (6 bases). V was pared by 4 bases and J by 6 bases, with 11 bases between. CDR1 is SGHTA, CDR2 FQGNSA, per germline. The CDR3 consists of 13 residues.

V gene TRBV2 combines with J gene TRBJ2-7; 8 bases map to TRBD1. Trimming cost V 6 bases and J 4 bases; bases outside gene matches: 11. The CDR3 loop spans 15 amino acids. Germline V lookup: CDR1 SNHLY, CDR2 FYNNEI. The CDR3 here is CASRTADREWYEQYF. Here the CDR3 DNA reads TGTGCCAGCAGGACCGCGGACAGGGAGTGGTACGAGCAGTACTTC.

This chain connects TRBV10-1 to TRBJ2-7, with 10 bases identical to TRBD2. The germline CDR1 and CDR2 sequences are WNHNN and SYGVQD (reference sequence). The V and J ends lost 8 bases and 6 bases, in that order; junction bases with no gene match: 10. The length of the CDR3 is 14 residues. The chain's CDR3 is CASEGASGSGEQYF. The CDR3, as DNA: TGCGCCAGCGAGGGGGCTAGCGGGAGTGGCGAGCAGTACTTC.

The chain has TRBV27 and TRBJ1-1; 7 positions agree with TRBD1. CDR3 size: 13 residues. J lost 6 bases, V lost 3 bases, and 4 bases had no gene match. CDR1 is MNHEY, CDR2 SMNVEV, per germline (reference sequence). The CDR3 is CASSLTGRPEAFF. The CDR3 DNA is TGTGCCAGCAGTTTGACAGGGCGCCCTGAAGCTTTCTTT.

This clone occurred a few times. The chain links TRBV6-5 to TRBJ2-1; no firm D call. The CDR3 spans 13 residues. V lost 6 bases and J lost 7, with 13 bases in between. CDR1 is MNHEY, CDR2 SVGAGI, per germline. CDR3: CASRVSLGNEQFF. In DNA, the CDR3 is TGTGCCAGCAGAGTCAGCCTCGGGAATGAGCAGTTCTTC.

V is TRBV7-6 and J is TRBJ2-1; 15 bases are a match to TRBD2. Germline V gene sequence: CDR1 SGHVS, CDR2 FNYEAQ. The junction had 3 bases not matched to a gene; V was cut back by 5 bases and J by 7 bases. The CDR3 runs to 15 residues. The CDR3 reads CASSPGLAGGNEQFF. In DNA, the CDR3 is TGTGCCAGCAGCCCGGGACTAGCGGGGGGTAATGAGCAGTTCTTC.

This chain links TRBV28 with TRBJ1-2; D remains ambiguous. Germline V gene lookup returns CDR1 MDHEN and CDR2 SYDVKM. Trimming left V 10 bases short and J 7 bases short, with 16 bases between. The CDR3 runs to 12 residues. CDR3 loop: CATLEQDFGYTF. Written as DNA, the CDR3 is TGTGCCACCCTAGAGCAGGATTTTGGCTACACCTTC.

V is TRBV5-5 and J is TRBJ1-5; the match to TRBD1 covers 7 bases. Germline CDR1 reads SGHKS; CDR2 reads YYEKEE (reference sequence). The CDR3 covers 15 residues. Germline trimming cut 2 bases from V and 0 bases from J; bases unmatched to any gene: 2. The CDR3 DNA is TGTGCCAGCAGCTTAGGGACAGATAGCAATCAGCCCCAGCATTTT. Protein product: CASSLGTDSNQPQHF.

This chain joins TRBV5-6 and TRBJ1-5; D might be TRBD1 (6 bases). Germline-derived CDR1 and CDR2 are SGHDT and YYEEEE. This CDR3 contains 14 residues. Trimming left V 2 bases short and J 6 bases short, with 12 bases between. CDR3 protein: CASSFTGYGQPQHF. The DNA for the CDR3 is TGTGCCAGCAGCTTTACAGGGTATGGTCAGCCCCAGCATTTT.

The rearrangement joins TRBV28 to TRBJ1-4; tentative D call: TRBD1 (5 bases). The CDR3 contains 13 residues. Germline CDR1 is MDHEN and CDR2 is SYDVKM. Trimming stripped 1 base from V and 8 bases from J, with 8 bases between. The DNA for the CDR3 is TGTGCCAGCAGTTTATTGGGGGGGGAAAAACTGTTTTTT. Its protein product is CASSLLGGEKLFF.

The V and J genes are TRBV7-6 and TRBJ2-5; the match to TRBD1 covers 9 bases. Unmatched junction bases numbered 6, after V lost 2 bases and J lost 2 bases. Germline V lookup: CDR1 SGHVS, CDR2 FNYEAQ. The CDR3 runs to 16 residues. Written as DNA, the CDR3 is TGTGCCAGCAGCTTAATTGTCGGGACAGGGCAAGAGACCCAGTACTTC. Translated, it gives CASSLIVGTGQETQYF.

This rearrangement joins TRBV15 to TRBJ1-2; TRBD1 is a possible D gene (6 bases). V was cut by 1 base and J by 5 bases, with 17 bases left in between. The CDR3 length is 16 residues. Germline CDR1 and CDR2: LNHNV and YYDKDF (reference sequence). CDR3 region: CATSRGGQGGKYGYTF. The CDR3 bases are TGTGCCACCAGCAGAGGGGGGCAGGGAGGGAAGTATGGCTACACCTTC.

This clone was seen only a few times. The chain has TRBV7-2 and TRBJ1-6; 10 nucleotides agree with TRBD1. The germline CDR1 and CDR2 sequences are SGHTA and FQGNSA. The CDR3 sequence is 15 residues long. V lost 1 base, J lost 7 bases, and 1 base stayed unmatched. The CDR3: CASSLVGQGNSPLHF. The CDR3 DNA reads TGTGCCAGCAGCTTAGTGGGACAGGGGAATTCACCCCTCCACTTT.

The chain recombines TRBV5-4 with TRBJ2-2, with 8 bases fitting TRBD2. CDR1 SGHNT and CDR2 YYREEE come from the germline V gene (reference sequence). The CDR3 spans 14 residues. The trim removed 1 base at V and 6 bases at J, leaving 2 bases unmatched. The CDR3 reads CASSLNGGAGELFF. The CDR3, as DNA: TGTGCCAGCAGCTTGAACGGGGGGGCCGGGGAGCTGTTTTTT.

V gene TRBV28 combines with J gene TRBJ2-7, with a possible D match to TRBD2 (6 bases). CDR3 size: 14 residues. CDR1 is MDHEN and CDR2 is SYDVKM in the germline V gene. V was trimmed by 5 bases and J by 2 bases, leaving 13 bases between them. CDR3 nucleotide sequence: TGTGCCAGCAGTGTCGGGGGTTACCCCTACGAGCAGTACTTC. This codes for CASSVGGYPYEQYF.

The chain has TRBV2 and TRBJ2-7, with D unresolved. Looked up from germline, CDR1 is SNHLY and CDR2 is FYNNEI. Between the trimmed V and J ends, which lost 4 bases and 2 bases, there was a span of 9 bases. This CDR3 contains 13 residues. CDR3 bases: TGTGCCAGCAGTGTGCGGCAAACCTACGAGCAGTACTTC. The encoded protein is CASSVRQTYEQYF.

This clone was seen only once. This chain joins TRBV7-3 and TRBJ2-6; D remains unclear. V lost 2 bases to trimming and J lost 0 bases, with 5 bases between them. Germline V gene sequence: CDR1 SGHTA, CDR2 FQGTGA. The CDR3 is 15 residues long. Here the CDR3 DNA reads TGTGCCAGCAGCTTATCCATCTCTGGGGCCAACGTCCTGACTTTC. Its translation is CASSLSISGANVLTF.